The 14 T cell receptor beta chains below were found in one sample sequenced in a study of blood T cells in healthy people across ages. Using a J-beta primer mix together with a sample-barcoded 5' primer, a second PCR was run for roughly 7 to 11 cycles. TCRdb itself ran the 5' RACE reads through MiXCR, one entry per CDR3 protein. The sample comprises under 2,000,000 distinct CDR3 sequences, approximately 50% of which are singletons, and roughly 2.1% rests with the top ten. The material sequenced was blood. These receptors came from a woman between 35 and 50 years old in good health.

CDR3 protein: CASSPPGSTGFGAKNIQYF. CDR3 DNA sequence: TGTGCCAGCAGCCCCCCCGGGTCGACAGGGTTCGGGGCCAAAAACATTCAGTACTTC. This rearrangement joins TRBV7-2 to TRBJ2-4, with TRBD1 identical over 7 bases. J was trimmed by 1 base and V by 5 bases; bases with no gene match: 17. The CDR3 covers 19 residues. Germline loops: CDR1 SGHTA, CDR2 FQGNSA.

This clonotype has more than one count but fewer than ten. This chain uses TRBV28 with TRBJ2-6; D unclear. Trimming removed 7 bases at V and 1 base at J, with 8 bases between. From germline, CDR1 is MDHEN and CDR2 SYDVKM. This CDR3 is built from 14 residues. CDR3 loop: CASTIQSGANVLTF. In nucleotides, the CDR3 is TGTGCCAGCACCATACAGTCTGGGGCCAACGTCCTGACTTTC.

Comments on this clonotype: A junction end diverges from the germline sequence, so it may reflect a read error. The rearrangement uses TRBV4-3 and TRBJ1-2; unclear D gene. This CDR3 has 16 residues. Germline CDR1 is LGHNA and CDR2 is YSLEER. The CDR3 loop reads CASSQDLLLVNYGYTF. CDR3 nucleotides: TGCGCCAGCAGCCAAGATCTACTGCTAGTTAACTACGGCTACACCTTC.

The V and J genes are TRBV11-3 and TRBJ2-2, with TRBD2 identical over 9 bases. The V gene's germline CDR1 is SGHNT and CDR2 YENEEA. The J segment lost 2 bases and the V segment lost 3 bases, leaving 4 bases of the junction unmatched. The CDR3 sequence is 16 residues long. CDR3 bases: TGTGCCAGCAGCTTCCGAGCGGGGGGTAACACCGGGGAGCTGTTTTTT. This gives the protein CASSFRAGGNTGELFF.

The chain is built from TRBV20-1 and TRBJ2-7; perhaps TRBD1 as D (6 bases). The length of the CDR3 is 13 residues. With 1 base removed from V and 3 bases from J, the gap between germline ends came to 10 bases. Germline CDR1 and CDR2: DFQATT and SNEGSKA (reference sequence). The CDR3 is CSARGGHNYEQYF. DNA of the CDR3: TGCAGTGCTAGAGGGGGGCATAACTACGAGCAGTACTTC.

The chain carries TRBV9 and TRBJ2-7; D perhaps matches TRBD1 (6 bases). The CDR3 spans 23 residues. Germline lookup yields CDR1 SGDLS and CDR2 YYNGEE. Trimming removed 1 base from V and 4 bases from J, with 39 bases in between. This chain's CDR3 is CASSVKGIPRAPPQGNRGYEQYF. CDR3 coding DNA: TGTGCCAGCAGCGTAAAGGGTATCCCTAGAGCCCCCCCCCAGGGGAATAGGGGATACGAGCAGTACTTC. The variable domain in full, completed from reference TRBV9 and TRBJ2-7, reads DSGVTQTPKHLITATGQRVTLRCSPRSGDLSVYWYQQSLDQGLQFLIQYYNGEERAKGNILERFSAQQFPDLHSELNLSSLELGDSALYFCASSVKGIPRAPPQGNRGYEQYFGPGTRLTVT.

The rearrangement joins TRBV10-3 to TRBJ2-1, with D perhaps matching TRBD1 (5 bases). Trimming shortened V by 10 bases and J by 6 bases, and 22 bases separated the two germline ends. CDR1 and CDR2 from the germline V gene are ENHRY and SYGVKD. The CDR3 has 15 amino acids. The CDR3, as DNA: TGTGCCACCATGACCAGGGCCGCGCAAATCAATGAGCAGTTCTTC. Its translation: CATMTRAAQINEQFF.

The chain links TRBV28 to TRBJ2-1, with TRBD2 identical over 7 bases. J gave up 0 bases and V 7 bases, and 12 bases lay outside the gene matches. The germline gives CDR1 MDHEN, CDR2 SYDVKM. There are 17 residues in the CDR3. The CDR3 is CASTTVSGLSSYNEQFF. The CDR3, as DNA: TGTGCCAGCACAACCGTTAGCGGGCTCTCCTCCTACAATGAGCAGTTCTTC.

The CDR3 is CASSLYLDEQYF. The DNA of the CDR3 is TGTGCCAGCAGCTTATACCTAGACGAGCAGTACTTC. The rearrangement links TRBV7-9 to TRBJ2-7; D call uncertain. Looked up from germline, CDR1 is SEHNR and CDR2 is FQNEAQ (reference sequence). The CDR3 loop spans 12 amino acids. Trimming took off 2 bases at V and 5 bases at J, with 7 bases between the two ends.

The chain is built from TRBV7-2 and TRBJ2-5; TRBD2 matches 8 bases. Germline CDR1 is SGHTA and CDR2 is FQGNSA. The ends lost 5 bases at V and 9 bases at J; junction bases unmatched: 8. The CDR3 consists of 13 residues. DNA for the CDR3: TGTGCCAGCAGCCCCGAGCGGGGGCGGGCCCAGTACTTC. It translates to CASSPERGRAQYF.

Turning to this clonotype: Given a much more abundant clone one base away, this may be a read error. V and J are TRBV4-2 and TRBJ2-7; D is ambiguous. CDR1 is LGHNA, CDR2 YNFKEQ, per germline. The ends were cut back, 5 bases at V and 2 bases at J, with 7 bases in the middle. The CDR3 has 12 residues. The CDR3 nucleotides read TGTGCCAGCAGCTCAGCCCCCTACGAGCAGTACTTC. Amino acid sequence: CASSSAPYEQYF.

The genes are TRBV13 and TRBJ2-3; 16 bases map to TRBD2. Germline-derived CDR1 and CDR2 are PRHDT and FYEKMQ (reference sequence). The CDR3 runs 16 residues. The V and J ends lost 5 bases and 3 bases, in that order; junction bases with no gene match: 2. The CDR3 DNA is TGTGCCAGCAGCGGGACTAGCGGGGGGGATACAGATACGCAGTATTTT. It codes for CASSGTSGGDTDTQYF.

This chain joins TRBV6-2 or TRBV6-3 and TRBJ2-7; D call uncertain. Per the germline V gene, CDR1 is MNHEY and CDR2 is SVGEGT. The CDR3 loop spans 16 amino acids. Between the trimmed V and J ends, which lost 0 bases and 5 bases, there was a span of 17 bases. Here the CDR3 reads CASSYSITGWNDEQYF. The CDR3 DNA is TGTGCCAGCAGTTACTCGATAACTGGATGGAATGACGAGCAGTACTTC.

This clonotype was observed a few times. V is TRBV28 and J is TRBJ1-2, with D hard to call. Germline lookup yields CDR1 MDHEN and CDR2 SYDVKM. CDR3 length: 13 amino acids. Trimming removed 6 bases at V and 2 bases at J, with 10 bases between. The CDR3 region has the DNA TGTGCCAGCAGCCAACACGGAAACTATGGCTACACCTTC. Translation: CASSQHGNYGYTF.